One and the same sample provided the 30 T cell receptor beta chains below, sequenced in a study of CD8 T cells in ankylosing spondylitis. TCRdb used MiXCR to reprocess the 5' RACE reads, holding one entry per CDR3 protein. The sample contains approximately 31,000 distinct CDR3 sequences, more than 30% of which appear only once. Sequencing was done on a sample of synovial fluid, either unsorted or a sorted T cell fraction (not recorded which). The receptors were gathered from a male donor with ankylosing spondylitis.

The sample holds many counts of this clonotype. The CDR3: CASSPHPLGHEQYV. The CDR3 bases are TGTGCCAGCAGTCCCCACCCGCTTGGCCACGAGCAGTACGTC. This chain uses TRBV27 with TRBJ2-7, with no clear D. There are 14 residues in the CDR3. Trimming took 5 bases from V and 5 from J, leaving 16 bases between them. The germline CDR1 and CDR2 sequences are MNHEY and SMNVEV (reference sequence).

About this clonotype itself: Just one base apart from a much larger clone, this may be a read error. This chain joins TRBV3-1 and TRBJ2-1; the match to TRBD2 covers 10 bases. Looked up from germline, CDR1 is LGHDT and CDR2 is YNNKEL (reference sequence). The CDR3 is 18 amino acids. After removal of 3 bases from V and 5 bases from J, the junction contained 13 bases not matched to a gene. CDR3 sequence: CASSQARNGTSDHNEQFF. The CDR3 DNA is TGTGCCAGCAGCCAGGCCCGGAACGGGACTAGCGACCACAATGAGCAGTTCTTC.

In this sample, this clonotype turned up a few times. This chain links TRBV20-1 with TRBJ2-1, with TRBD2 identical over 14 bases. Germline lookup yields CDR1 DFQATT and CDR2 SNEGSKA (reference sequence). V was clipped by 1 base and J by 4 bases; unmatched bases: 9. The CDR3 has 18 amino acids. Written as DNA, the CDR3 is TGCAGTGCTAGAGGGCCGGGACTAGCGGGAGAAACATACAATGAGCAGTTCTTC. Its translation: CSARGPGLAGETYNEQFF.

This clonotype has more than one count but fewer than ten. V usage is TRBV27 and J usage is TRBJ2-2; perhaps TRBD1 as D (5 bases). Germline lookup yields CDR1 MNHEY and CDR2 SMNVEV (reference sequence). This CDR3 has 16 amino acids. Trimming removed 5 bases from V and 0 bases from J, with 13 bases in between. CDR3 region: CASSPNTGPNTGELFF. DNA for the CDR3: TGTGCCAGCAGTCCCAATACAGGCCCGAACACCGGGGAGCTGTTTTTT.

The genes are TRBV7-2 and TRBJ2-4; the D gene is possibly TRBD2 (7 bases). CDR1 is SGHTA and CDR2 is FQGNSA in the germline V gene. Trimming took 5 bases from V and 3 from J, leaving 17 bases between them. The CDR3 sequence is 16 residues long. As DNA, the CDR3 is TGTGCCAGCAGCCCAAGGGGGGAGGGAAGCAAAAACATTCAGTACTTC. Translated: CASSPRGEGSKNIQYF.

The chain has TRBV12-3 or TRBV12-4 and TRBJ1-5; D uncertain. V lost 4 bases, J lost 0 bases, and 7 bases lay in between. The CDR3 length is 14 residues. CDR3 amino acids: CASSWAYSNQPQHF. For the CDR3, the DNA is TGTGCCAGCAGTTGGGCTTATAGCAATCAGCCCCAGCATTTT.

The chain uses TRBV2 and TRBJ1-5, with D uncertain. The CDR3 covers 12 residues. V was cut by 10 bases and J by 2 bases, with 9 bases left in between. The germline CDR1 and CDR2 sequences are SNHLY and FYNNEI. In DNA, the CDR3 is TGTGCCAATGGACTCGGCAATCAGCCCCAGCATTTT. Its protein is CANGLGNQPQHF.

Notes on this clonotype: A much larger clone differs by one base, so this may be a read error. The chain links TRBV6-2 or TRBV6-3 to TRBJ2-1; possible D gene TRBD1, 6 bases. The end of the DNA aligns better with TRBJ2-7, so the J call may be wrong. The CDR3 consists of 14 residues. From germline, CDR1 is MNHEY and CDR2 SVGEGT. As DNA, the CDR3 is TGTGCCAGCAGTCCAGGGGATATCTACAATGAGCAGTACTTC. This gives the protein CASSPGDIYNEQYF.

This clonotype was observed many times. The J gene is TRBJ1-5, the V gene TRBV6-1; D may be TRBD1 (5 bases). Germline V CDR1 and CDR2: MNHNS, SASEGT. The CDR3 sequence is 14 residues long. Trimming took 6 bases from V and 4 from J, leaving 13 bases between them. The CDR3 loop is CASRIPGRNQPQHF. The CDR3 DNA follows: TGTGCCAGCAGAATACCGGGACGGAATCAGCCCCAGCATTTT.

This clonotype was observed many times. The chain couples TRBV5-1 to TRBJ2-5; D perhaps matches TRBD2 (5 bases). V shed 0 bases and J shed 4 bases, with 19 bases lying between them. CDR3 length: 17 residues. CDR1 is SGHRS and CDR2 is YFSETQ in the germline V gene. Here the CDR3 reads CASSLASRLEEVETQYF. The CDR3 DNA reads TGCGCCAGCAGCTTGGCCTCTCGGCTTGAGGAGGTAGAGACCCAGTACTTC.

This clonotype was observed once. This chain uses TRBV5-1 with TRBJ2-7; perhaps TRBD2 as D (5 bases). The CDR3 extends over 15 amino acids. The germline V and J ends were trimmed by 2 bases and 4 bases, with 16 bases remaining between them. CDR1 and CDR2 (germline): SGHRS, YFSETQ. The CDR3 sequence is CASSFSEESQYEQYF. CDR3 DNA sequence: TGCGCCAGCAGCTTTTCGGAGGAGAGCCAGTACGAGCAGTACTTC.

V gene TRBV13 combines with J gene TRBJ1-1; 11 bases fit TRBD1. V was clipped by 1 base and J by 1 base; unmatched bases: 5. The V gene's germline CDR1 is PRHDT and CDR2 FYEKMQ (reference sequence). The CDR3 has 17 amino acids. This CDR3 reads CASSLVRGTGGNTEAFF. The CDR3 nucleotides read TGTGCCAGCAGCTTAGTGCGGGGGACAGGGGGGAACACTGAAGCTTTCTTT.

With respect to this clonotype: A much bigger clone sits one base away, suggesting this may be a read error. The V and J genes are TRBV12-3 or TRBV12-4 and TRBJ2-2, with 7 nucleotides matching TRBD2. This CDR3 comprises 17 residues. V gave up 6 bases and J gave up 3 bases; unmatched junction bases: 13. The CDR3 DNA reads TGTGCCAGCAGCCCCAGTCTAGCGGAAGTCTACACCGGGGAGCTGTTTTTT. Translation: CASSPSLAEVYTGELFF.

The gene calls are TRBV7-2 and TRBJ1-2; D possibly corresponds to TRBD1 (5 bases). V lost 7 bases to trimming and J lost 0 bases, with 21 bases between them. The germline V gene has CDR1 SGHTA and CDR2 FQGNSA. The CDR3 extends over 17 amino acids. CDR3 protein: CASILSPGPGTNYGYTF. The CDR3 bases are TGTGCCAGCATCCTCTCTCCGGGGCCGGGGACTAACTATGGCTACACCTTC.

This clonotype appeared a few times. V is TRBV2 and J is TRBJ2-7; D not resolved. Trimming removed 3 bases at V and 4 bases at J, with 4 bases between. The CDR3 has 11 amino acids. Germline CDR1 reads SNHLY; CDR2 reads FYNNEI. The CDR3 reads CASSDSYEQYV. The CDR3 DNA sequence: TGTGCCAGCAGTGACAGTTACGAGCAGTACGTC.

This clonotype appeared a few times. The V gene is TRBV6-2 or TRBV6-3, the J gene TRBJ2-1, with TRBD2 identical over 9 bases. V lost 0 bases and J lost 4; bases outside the gene matches: 4. CDR1 and CDR2 (germline): MNHEY, SVGEGT. CDR3 length equals 16 residues. The chain's CDR3 is CASSYSKTSGYNEQFF. For the CDR3, the DNA is TGTGCCAGCAGTTACTCGAAGACTAGCGGATACAATGAGCAGTTCTTC.

This chain uses TRBV7-8 with TRBJ2-2; D is uncertain. V lost 5 bases and J 4 bases, leaving 11 bases between the germline ends. This CDR3 spans 14 amino acids. The V gene's germline CDR1 is SGHVS and CDR2 FQNEAQ. CDR3 DNA: TGTGCCAGCAGCGATACAAGAGTCACCGGGGAGCTGTTTTTT. Amino acid sequence: CASSDTRVTGELFF.

This chain links TRBV16 with TRBJ2-7; 7 nucleotides agree with TRBD1. Germline CDR1 KGHSY, CDR2 FQNENV. The V segment lost 4 bases and the J segment 1 base; nucleotides outside the gene matches: 7. This CDR3 region has 15 residues. Written as DNA, the CDR3 is TGTGCCAGCAGCCGCCCGGACAGGCCTTCCTACGAGCAGTACTTC. It specifies CASSRPDRPSYEQYF.

This clonotype turned up a few times. The gene calls are TRBV20-1 and TRBJ2-3; tentatively, D is TRBD2 (6 bases). The germline V and J ends were trimmed by 5 bases and 8 bases, with 17 bases remaining between them. This CDR3 spans 13 amino acids. The germline gives CDR1 DFQATT, CDR2 SNEGSKA (reference sequence). CDR3: CSAASVAIGTQYF. The CDR3 bases are TGCAGTGCTGCTAGCGTCGCTATAGGTACGCAGTATTTT.

This clonotype was seen many times. The rearrangement links TRBV27 to TRBJ2-7, with D maybe TRBD1 (7 bases). V was cut by 6 bases and J by 0 bases, with 15 bases left in between. Germline assignment: CDR1 MNHEY and CDR2 SMNVEV (reference sequence). This CDR3 has 15 amino acids. The CDR3 here is CASSGGTASSYEQYV. Written as DNA, the CDR3 is TGTGCCAGCAGCGGAGGGACAGCGAGCTCCTACGAGCAGTACGTC.

The chain uses TRBV10-2 and TRBJ1-2, with 8 bases matching TRBD1. The CDR3 is made up of 15 amino acids. The germline V gene encodes CDR1 WSHSY and CDR2 SAAADI. The trim removed 6 bases at V and 8 bases at J, leaving 14 bases unmatched. CDR3 residues: CASSPSAGQGVGYTF. The CDR3 DNA reads TGCGCCAGCAGCCCTTCGGCCGGACAGGGTGTCGGCTACACCTTC.

In its sample, this clonotype was seen many times. V and J are TRBV7-9 and TRBJ2-4; TRBD2 matches at 14 bases. CDR1 and CDR2 from the germline V gene are SEHNR and FQNEAQ (reference sequence). Trimming removed 3 bases from V and 7 bases from J; junction bases left unmatched: 5. CDR3 length: 16 residues. CDR3 DNA sequence: TGTGCCAGCAGCTTCCGGACTAGCGGGAGGAGGAACATTCAGTACTTC. Amino acids: CASSFRTSGRRNIQYF.

The J gene is TRBJ1-5, the V gene TRBV27, with TRBD1 matching 7 bases. Germline lookup yields CDR1 MNHEY and CDR2 SMNVEV (reference sequence). V lost 6 bases, J lost 6 bases, and 11 bases stayed unmatched. The CDR3 is 15 residues long. DNA of the CDR3: TGTGCCAGCAGGCCTAAACAGGGGCTGGGTCAGCCCCAGCATTTT. This codes for CASRPKQGLGQPQHF.

This chain connects TRBV7-9 to TRBJ2-2; D remains unclear. The V and J ends lost 5 bases and 1 base respectively, with 8 bases between them. CDR1 is SEHNR and CDR2 is FQNEAQ in the germline V gene (reference sequence). The CDR3 contains 14 residues. This CDR3 reads CASSPIGNTGELFF. In DNA form, the CDR3 reads TGTGCCAGCAGCCCAATAGGGAACACCGGGGAGCTGTTTTTT.

The chain joins TRBV20-1 to TRBJ2-3; a possible D gene is TRBD2 (6 bases). Trimming shortened V by 6 bases and J by 2 bases, and 15 bases separated the two germline ends. CDR1 is DFQATT, CDR2 SNEGSKA, per germline (reference sequence). The CDR3 runs 14 residues. This CDR3 reads CSAMGLAYTDTQYF. The CDR3 bases are TGCAGTGCGATGGGGCTAGCGTACACAGATACGCAGTATTTT.

This chain links TRBV21-1 with TRBJ2-3. TRBV21-1 is tagged as a pseudogene. This CDR3 has 12 residues. The CDR3 spells CASSKAADTQYF. CDR3 sequence (DNA): TGTGCCAGCAGCAAAGCTGCAGATACGCAGTATTTT.

The chain carries TRBV2 and TRBJ2-2, with D perhaps TRBD2 (6 bases). V lost 8 bases, J lost 7 bases, and 11 bases lay in between. CDR3 length: 12 amino acids. Germline V gene sequence: CDR1 SNHLY, CDR2 FYNNEI. The CDR3 region has the DNA TGTGCCAGCGTGAAGGAGGGCGGGGAGCTGTTTTTT. It codes for CASVKEGGELFF.

This chain uses TRBV18 with TRBJ2-7; D perhaps matches TRBD1 (6 bases). Germline V CDR1 and CDR2: KGHSH, LQKENI. V lost 3 bases and J lost 0, with 24 bases in between. The CDR3 has 19 amino acids. In DNA, the CDR3 is TGTGCCAGCTCACCGGATGAAGGGACCGAAGGACAGAGCTCCTACGAGCAGTACTTC. It is translated as CASSPDEGTEGQSSYEQYF. The full variable domain, with the rest looked up from reference TRBV18 and TRBJ2-7, is NAGVMQNPRHLVRRRGQEARLRCSPMKGHSHVYWYRQLPEEGLKFMVYLQKENIIDESGMPKERFSAEFPKEGPSILRIQQVVRGDSAAYFCASSPDEGTEGQSSYEQYFGPGTRLTVT.

The chain couples TRBV4-1 to TRBJ2-1, with TRBD2 matching 8 bases. With 0 bases clipped from V and 7 bases from J, the junction kept 8 bases outside the gene matches. The CDR3 runs to 16 residues. Germline values: CDR1 MGHRA, CDR2 YSYEKL. The CDR3 protein is CASSQEGSGRANEQFF. As DNA, the CDR3 is TGCGCCAGCAGCCAAGAAGGAAGCGGGAGAGCAAATGAGCAGTTCTTC.

V and J are TRBV10-3 and TRBJ1-1, with 9 positions matching TRBD1. V gave up 3 bases and J gave up 6 bases; unmatched junction bases: 8. There are 15 residues in the CDR3. Germline loops: CDR1 ENHRY, CDR2 SYGVKD. The CDR3 DNA follows: TGTGCCATCAGTGAACCCGGGACAGGGACCCCTGAAGCTTTCTTT. It specifies CAISEPGTGTPEAFF.